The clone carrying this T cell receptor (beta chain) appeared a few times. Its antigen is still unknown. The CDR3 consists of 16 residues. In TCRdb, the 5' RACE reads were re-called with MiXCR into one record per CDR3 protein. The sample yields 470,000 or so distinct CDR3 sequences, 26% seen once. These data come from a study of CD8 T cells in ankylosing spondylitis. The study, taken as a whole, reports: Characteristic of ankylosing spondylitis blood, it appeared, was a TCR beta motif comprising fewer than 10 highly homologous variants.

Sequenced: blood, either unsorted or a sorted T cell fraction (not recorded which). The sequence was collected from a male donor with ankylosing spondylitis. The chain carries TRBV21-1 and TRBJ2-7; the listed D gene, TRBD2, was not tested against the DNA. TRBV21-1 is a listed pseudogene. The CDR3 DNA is TGTGCCAGCAGCAAAGATGGGCCTAGCGGCGCCTACGAGCAGTACTTC. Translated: CASSKDGPSGAYEQYF.